Detailed here is one T cell receptor (beta chain). Trimming stripped 8 bases from V and 2 bases from J, with 13 bases between. This CDR3 comprises 13 residues. Germline CDR1 is ENHRY and CDR2 is SYGVKD. The record originates from a study of cytomegalovirus exposure and HLA in healthy donors. PCR used 60 Vbeta primers and 13 Jbeta primers. Some clones are missing from TCRdb's copy, which holds only in-frame ones; the method was immunoSEQ multiplex PCR. The table has around 280,000 clones, roughly 90% seen once. The source material was PBMCs. The genes are TRBV10-3 and TRBJ2-7; tentatively, D is TRBD2 (6 bases). The TCR comes from a woman in her late teens or twenties in good health and CMV-seronegative. The CDR3 DNA follows: TGTGCCATCGAAGGGGAGGCCACCTACGAGCAGTACTTC. Protein sequence: CAIEGEATYEQYF.